The 13 T cell receptor beta chains listed next were all sequenced from one sample in a study of T cell responses to AZD1222 COVID-19 vaccine. Clones were read by immunoSEQ multiplex PCR, and TCRdb kept only the in-frame ones, dropping some. The table lists about 130,000 clones, around 90% of them singletons, with approximately 2.1% in the top ten. The starting material was peripheral blood, obtained on day 0 of AZD1222 vaccination. Receptors originate from an adult in good health.

V gene TRBV6-5 combines with J gene TRBJ2-1; perhaps TRBD1 as D (5 bases). CDR1 MNHEY and CDR2 SVGAGI come from the germline V gene. This CDR3 comprises 15 residues. The V gene lost 0 bases and the J gene lost 5 bases, with 11 bases spanning the gap. CDR3 amino acids: CASSYSLQAHNEQFF. The CDR3 nucleotides read TGTGCCAGCAGTTACTCGTTACAGGCCCACAATGAGCAGTTCTTC.

The chain has TRBV7-8 and TRBJ1-2, with TRBD1 as a possible D gene (6 bases). Trimming removed 5 bases from V and 4 bases from J, with 14 bases in between. Germline V gene data show CDR1 as SGHVS and CDR2 as FQNEAQ. The CDR3 loop spans 14 amino acids. This CDR3 is CASSRGGSGYGYTF. CDR3 sequence (DNA): TGTGCCAGCAGCCGAGGGGGGTCAGGCTATGGCTACACCTTC.

The genes are TRBV11-3 and TRBJ2-7; 16 nucleotides line up with TRBD2. V dropped 5 bases and J dropped 10; count of bases not matched to a gene: 5. Per the germline V gene, CDR1 is SGHNT and CDR2 is YENEEA. The CDR3 contains 14 residues. CDR3 loop: CASSLGLAGGPQYF. The CDR3 nucleotides read TGTGCCAGCAGCCTGGGACTAGCGGGGGGGCCTCAGTACTTC.

The CDR3 DNA sequence: TGTGCCAACCCGCGCGAGGACTTACAGGGGAAGAACACTGAAGCTTTCTTT. Translation gives CANPREDLQGKNTEAFF. This chain links TRBV19 with TRBJ1-1, with 7 nucleotides matching TRBD1. Per germline, CDR1 LNHDA and CDR2 SQIVND (reference sequence). This CDR3 comprises 17 residues. The trim removed 10 bases at V and 1 base at J, leaving 18 bases unmatched.

The V gene is TRBV10-1, the J gene TRBJ1-2; D gene ambiguous. The germline V gene encodes CDR1 WNHNN and CDR2 SYGVQD (reference sequence). V was pared by 6 bases and J by 1 base, with 9 bases between. CDR3 length: 13 amino acids. The CDR3 loop is CASSPAFNYGYTF. The CDR3 nucleotides read TGCGCCAGCAGCCCAGCTTTTAACTATGGCTACACCTTC.

J is TRBJ1-5 and V is TRBV6-5; TRBD1 matches at 8 bases. Germline CDR1 and CDR2: MNHEY and SVGAGI. Trimming cost V 5 bases and J 6 bases; bases outside gene matches: 9. The CDR3 totals 15 residues. This chain's CDR3 is CASSRDRGHGQPQHF. In DNA form, the CDR3 reads TGTGCCAGCAGTCGAGACAGGGGCCACGGTCAGCCCCAGCATTTT.

This clone was seen a few times. The genes are TRBV18 and TRBJ2-2, with TRBD1 as a possible D gene (6 bases). The CDR3 is 16 amino acids. The V end was cut by 3 bases, the J end by 1 base, with 12 bases between. From germline, CDR1 is KGHSH and CDR2 LQKENI. The CDR3 bases are TGTGCCAGCTCACCCCAAGTGACAGGGAACACCGGGGAGCTGTTTTTT. It codes for CASSPQVTGNTGELFF.

V is TRBV7-3 and J is TRBJ2-3; D gene uncertain. The CDR3 consists of 11 residues. Germline CDR1 and CDR2: SGHTA and FQGTGA. With 6 bases removed from V and 6 bases from J, the gap between germline ends came to 7 bases. The DNA of the CDR3 is TGTGCCAGCAGGTTTTCGGATACGCAGTATTTT. It yields the protein CASRFSDTQYF.

This chain joins TRBV19 and TRBJ1-1; D is undetermined. Trimming pared 5 bases from V and 4 bases from J, leaving 14 bases between. The CDR3 totals 14 residues. CDR1 and CDR2 (germline): LNHDA, SQIVND (reference sequence). The DNA for the CDR3 is TGTGCCAGTAGTGTCCTCATGGGAGGCACTGAAGCTTTCTTT. Protein sequence: CASSVLMGGTEAFF.

V is TRBV5-1 and J is TRBJ1-1, with unresolved D. V lost 0 bases and J lost 7, with 7 bases in between. Germline CDR1 and CDR2: SGHRS and YFSETQ. The CDR3 consists of 12 residues. CDR3: CASSLGGLEAFF. The CDR3 coding sequence is TGCGCCAGCAGCTTGGGCGGGCTTGAAGCTTTCTTT.

V gene TRBV3-1 (or the pseudogene TRBV3-2) combines with J gene TRBJ2-2, with TRBD2 identical over 11 bases. This CDR3 has 17 residues. Trimming took 4 bases from V and 0 from J; bases not matched to a gene: 4. Germline CDR1 and CDR2: LGHDT and YNNKEL (reference sequence). The chain's CDR3 is CASSRTSGGANTGELFF. CDR3 in DNA: TGTGCCAGCAGCCGAACTAGCGGGGGAGCGAACACCGGGGAGCTGTTTTTT.

Points on this clone: Other DNA sequences within the sample encode an identical CDR3. The chain uses TRBV18 and TRBJ2-1, with a possible D match to TRBD1 (5 bases). Trimming shortened V by 3 bases and J by 0 bases, and 6 bases separated the two germline ends. From germline, CDR1 is KGHSH and CDR2 LQKENI. The CDR3 has 14 amino acids. The DNA of the CDR3 is TGTGCCAGCTCACCCGACAGCTCCTACAATGAGCAGTTCTTC. Amino acid sequence: CASSPDSSYNEQFF.

The chain is built from TRBV12-5 and TRBJ1-5, with TRBD1 matching over 9 bases. V lost 4 bases, J lost 4 bases, and 11 bases stayed unmatched. The CDR3 covers 17 residues. Germline lookup yields CDR1 LGHNT and CDR2 FRNRAP. The CDR3 spells CASGYGQGTRRNQPQHF. CDR3 coding DNA: TGTGCTAGTGGTTACGGACAGGGGACCCGCCGTAATCAGCCCCAGCATTTT.